This is a list of T cell receptor beta chains from one sample in a study of siplizumab effects on memory and regulatory T cells. This table comes from immunoSEQ multiplex PCR, and its TCRdb copy is limited to in-frame clones, with some not included. Counted here are some 120,000 clones, 94% occurring once; the ten biggest clones make up under 2%. Sequenced sample: non-Treg CD4+ T cells sorted from blood. The receptors shown here come from a human donor in good health. The CDR3 runs from the conserved cysteine through the conserved F or W. D genes are given only for firm matches. Where a row states a size, it is once, few, many or the class of an expanded clone; other rows omit it.

D,V,size,CDR3
NA,TRBV2,NA,CASRPLDTRYEQYF
NA,TRBV10-3,NA,CATTLEGDQPQHF
NA,TRBV6-5,NA,CASSTRGRGTEAFF
NA,TRBV25-1,NA,CASSSPPLGDTEAFF
NA,TRBV6-1,NA,CASSGSVNTEAFF
NA,TRBV5-1,NA,CASSTGLSYNEQFF
NA,TRBV29-1,NA,CSVDGKQETQYF
NA,TRBV2,NA,CASSGLGTGRSGNNSPLHF
NA,TRBV5-6,NA,CASSFGTGQTEAFF
NA,TRBV9,NA,CASSVGGGNEQFF
NA,TRBV30,NA,CASGVAGNTEAFF
NA,TRBV6-5,NA,CASSYSRGGYGYTF
NA,TRBV2,NA,CASTPTGFSSYEQYF
NA,TRBV29-1,NA,CSVGRTGFTGSTDTQYF
TRBD1,TRBV27,NA,CASSYRGGGQPQHF
TRBD2,TRBV5-4,NA,CASSSQTSGKLYEQYF
NA,TRBV25-1,NA,CASSDNIGDQPQHF
NA,TRBV5-1,NA,CASSLTVNTEAFF
TRBD2,TRBV5-6,NA,CASSFGQRGSYEQYF
TRBD2,TRBV7-8,NA,CASSLVKREGPYNEQFF
NA,TRBV19,NA,CASSIAGAGRQYF
TRBD2,TRBV6-6,NA,CASSYDGGGTGELFF
NA,TRBV19,NA,CASFGARGTEAFF
TRBD2,TRBV7-9,NA,CASSFPTSGVGDEQYF
NA,TRBV7-2,NA,CASSNRGGLYNEQFF
NA,TRBV12-5,NA,CASGQGGHEKLFF
NA,TRBV4-1,NA,CASSLRRQLNYGYTF
TRBD1,TRBV6-5,NA,CASRDRAAFLEAFF
NA,TRBV5-8,NA,CASSLEPPSGANVLTF
TRBD2,TRBV25-1,NA,CASSEYPSGRQYF
TRBD1,TRBV5-1,NA,CASSLQGSEDNEQFF
NA,TRBV30,NA,CAWRRWAASSGNTIYF
TRBD1,TRBV4-1,NA,CASSQERQGATEAHYEQYF
NA,TRBV18,NA,CASSDRNNQPQHF
TRBD2,TRBV6-6,NA,CASTRLAGSQETQYF
TRBD2,TRBV9,NA,CASSSTSGRFETQYF
NA,TRBV7-9,NA,CASSFRTAGPYEQYF
TRBD2,TRBV9,NA,CASSGGTSSYEQYF
TRBD1,TRBV25-1,NA,CASSEYTGGHEQYF
NA,TRBV11-2,NA,CASSAGPTQETQYF
NA,TRBV11-3,NA,CASSLGRGTGELFF
NA,TRBV29-1,NA,CSVVQRSSYEQYF
NA,TRBV5-4,NA,CASGGAGANVLTF
NA,TRBV6-5,NA,CASRNSANTGELFF
TRBD1,TRBV10-3,NA,CAIKRGQGDETQYF
NA,TRBV19,NA,CASSSINEQFF
NA,TRBV4-1,once,CASSQDLTGHSGNTIYF
NA,TRBV7-9,NA,CASSKLPAAGNTGELFF
NA,TRBV6-5,NA,CASSPPPGGTEAFF
TRBD2,TRBV5-1,NA,CASSLVTSVNEQFF
NA,TRBV2,NA,CASRQGGTEAFF
NA,TRBV4-2,once,CASSLPTGSDTQYF
TRBD1,TRBV28,NA,CASSTGQGRNSPLHF